This entry features one T cell receptor (beta chain) sequence. A much larger clone differs by one base, so this may be a read error. The conserved phenylalanine or tryptophan is not found at the CDR3 terminus, so this likely reflects a read error. TCRdb passed the 5' RACE reads through MiXCR, listing each CDR3 protein once. The sample has about 39,000 distinct CDR3 sequences, 4.5% to 7% seen once. Looked up from germline, CDR1 is SGHRS and CDR2 is YFSETQ. Trimming took 4 bases from V and 6 from J; bases not matched to a gene: 4. This CDR3 is 15 amino acids long. This entry is derived from a study of early T cells in non-severe SARS-CoV-2 infection.

The receptor was isolated from an adult who was a healthcare worker with PCR-confirmed SARS-CoV-2 infection or an uninfected control (not recorded which). The sequencing here drew on whole blood, taken at baseline. The chain recombines TRBV5-1 with TRBJ2-1; 13 bases line up with TRBD2. CDR3 DNA: TGCGCCAGCAGCCGTCGACTAGCGGGAGGCAATGAGCAGTTCATC. This sequence encodes CASSRRLAGGNEQFI.